These 27 T cell receptor beta chains were all obtained from the same sample, sequenced in a study of shared clonotypes between healthy human individuals (dated by TCRdb to 2019 to 2021). Library method: the immunoSEQ multiplex PCR assay. Not all clones reach the TCRdb copy of this immuneACCESS table, which keeps in-frame sequences only. Checked studies attribute under half of the gap to unresolved V genes and leave the rest unexplained. A total of 2,100,000 or so clones appear in this sample, around 95% of them only once. The ten top clones hold approximately 0.13% of the sample. The material sequenced was naive CD4+ T cells sorted from blood. Sample cell subset or site, as interpreted from the label and publication: CD45RA+ positively selected. These receptors originate from a young man in good health.

To note about this clone: Other nucleotide sequences from this sample produce the same CDR3. CDR3 amino acids: CASSFGQGYGYTF. CDR3 sequence (DNA): TGTGCCAGCAGTTTCGGACAGGGTTATGGCTACACCTTC. The chain joins TRBV27 to TRBJ1-2; 8 nucleotides agree with TRBD1. The CDR3 runs to 13 residues. Trimming at V came to 3 bases and at J to 5 bases, leaving 2 bases not matched to a gene. Germline V gene data show CDR1 as MNHEY and CDR2 as SMNVEV (reference sequence).

This sequence joins TRBV7-6 and TRBJ1-2; 8 nucleotides match TRBD1. With 5 bases clipped from V and 6 bases from J, the junction kept 11 bases outside the gene matches. The CDR3 is 15 amino acids. The V gene's germline CDR1 is SGHVS and CDR2 FNYEAQ. CDR3 region: CASSLNRGELNGYTF. CDR3 DNA sequence: TGTGCCAGCAGCCTGAACAGGGGGGAACTGAATGGCTACACCTTC.

The rearrangement uses TRBV7-2 and TRBJ2-4; tentatively, D is TRBD1 (7 bases). Germline CDR1 is SGHTA and CDR2 is FQGNSA. Trimming took off 8 bases at V and 7 bases at J, with 15 bases between the two ends. CDR3 length equals 13 residues. The CDR3 DNA reads as TGTGCCAGCGGCGGGGCAGGGGGGAACATTCAGTACTTC. Its protein is CASGGAGGNIQYF. The whole variable domain, filled in from reference TRBV7-2 and TRBJ2-4, reads GAGVSQSPSNKVTEKGKDVELRCDPISGHTALYWYRQSLGQGLEFLIYFQGNSAPDKSGLPSDRFSAERTGGSVSTLTIQRTQQEDSAVYLCASGGAGGNIQYFGAGTRLSVL.

The V and J genes are TRBV5-8 and TRBJ2-7, with D tentatively TRBD1 (6 bases). Germline values: CDR1 SGHTS, CDR2 YDEGEE. The CDR3 contains 15 residues. Trimming pared 0 bases from V and 0 bases from J, leaving 10 bases between. CDR3 nucleotides: TGTGCCAGCAGCTTGGGTCGGACAGCCTCCTACGAGCAGTACTTC. Its translation: CASSLGRTASYEQYF.

The chain has TRBV28 and TRBJ2-7, with 8 bases that match TRBD1. This CDR3 contains 14 residues. Germline CDR1 is MDHEN and CDR2 is SYDVKM. Trimming removed 8 bases from V and 5 bases from J; junction bases left unmatched: 11. DNA of the CDR3: TGTGCCAGCGGATTAGGACAGGGTGACAACGAGCAGTACTTC. Translating gives CASGLGQGDNEQYF.

The genes are TRBV5-4 and TRBJ2-5; possibly TRBD1 for D (6 bases). CDR3 length: 15 amino acids. With 2 bases removed from V and 3 bases from J, the gap between germline ends came to 14 bases. The germline V gene has CDR1 SGHNT and CDR2 YYREEE (reference sequence). The CDR3 nucleotides are TGTGCCAGCAGCTTACTGGACAGAAAGGAAGAGACCCAGTACTTC. It encodes CASSLLDRKEETQYF.

The J gene is TRBJ2-2, the V gene TRBV6-1; TRBD2 matches at 12 bases. In germline, CDR1 is MNHNS, CDR2 SASEGT. The CDR3 spans 15 residues. With V trimmed by 7 bases and J by 5 bases, 5 bases remained unmatched. CDR3: CASTLAGGPTGELFF. The CDR3 region has the DNA TGTGCCAGCACCCTAGCGGGGGGGCCGACCGGGGAGCTGTTTTTT.

V gene TRBV7-2 combines with J gene TRBJ1-1; D is unresolved. The CDR3 extends over 14 amino acids. V was trimmed by 2 bases and J by 1 base, leaving 8 bases between them. The germline V gene encodes CDR1 SGHTA and CDR2 FQGNSA. Written as DNA, the CDR3 is TGTGCCAGCAGCTTAATGGGCAGGAACACTGAAGCTTTCTTT. Translation: CASSLMGRNTEAFF.

V is TRBV4-3 and J is TRBJ1-5; weak D call: TRBD1 (5 bases). Germline assignment: CDR1 LGHNA and CDR2 YSLEER. The CDR3 consists of 16 residues. Deletions cut 0 bases from V and 2 bases from J, with 11 bases between. The CDR3 is CASSQEKGNGNQPQHF. Here the CDR3 DNA reads TGCGCCAGCAGCCAAGAAAAGGGGAACGGCAATCAGCCCCAGCATTTT.

V is TRBV18 and J is TRBJ2-7; D call uncertain. The germline V and J ends were trimmed by 3 bases and 0 bases, with 12 bases remaining between them. Germline V gene sequence: CDR1 KGHSH, CDR2 LQKENI. The CDR3 runs to 15 residues. Here the CDR3 DNA reads TGTGCCAGCTCACCTAACAGCGCTAGCTCCTACGAGCAGTACTTC. The encoded protein is CASSPNSASSYEQYF.

The rearrangement joins TRBV5-8 to TRBJ2-7, with D possibly being TRBD1 (6 bases). CDR1 and CDR2 (germline): SGHTS, YDEGEE. The CDR3 totals 15 residues. The V end was cut by 2 bases, the J end by 2 bases, with 14 bases between. The CDR3 nucleotides are TGTGCCAGCAGCTTCCCGGGACACCTAACCTACGAGCAGTACTTC. Amino acid sequence: CASSFPGHLTYEQYF.

The sample holds one count of this clone. CDR3 nucleotides: TGTGCCAGCAGTGACTCGACGGGACAGGGGGCGGTTGGCTACACCTTC. Protein sequence: CASSDSTGQGAVGYTF. This chain connects TRBV6-4 to TRBJ1-2; 12 bases fit TRBD1. V shed 0 bases, J shed 7 bases, and the junction held 6 bases outside the gene matches. Germline V lookup: CDR1 MRHNA, CDR2 SNTAGT. The CDR3 has 16 amino acids.

On this clone itself: Other nucleotide sequences in the sample specify the same CDR3. The rearrangement joins TRBV7-2 to TRBJ1-5; the D is unclear. CDR1 and CDR2 from the germline V gene are SGHTA and FQGNSA. Trimming cost V 5 bases and J 2 bases, with 10 bases left between them. The CDR3 runs to 14 residues. CDR3 protein: CASSLSRGNQPQHF. CDR3 in DNA: TGTGCCAGCAGCCTCTCACGGGGCAATCAGCCCCAGCATTTT.

Points on this clone: The same CDR3 arises from other DNA sequences in this sample as well. V and J are TRBV6-4 and TRBJ1-2; TRBD1 aligns across 9 bases. The CDR3 contains 13 residues. J lost 5 bases, V lost 4 bases, and 2 bases had no gene match. The germline CDR1 and CDR2 sequences are MRHNA and SNTAGT. CDR3 DNA: TGTGCCAGCAGTGCGGACAGGGGTTATGGCTACACCTTC. It yields the protein CASSADRGYGYTF.

V is TRBV7-9 and J is TRBJ1-6; D call uncertain. V was trimmed by 3 bases and J by 0 bases, leaving 12 bases between them. The CDR3 has 17 residues. CDR1 is SEHNR, CDR2 FQNEAQ, per germline (reference sequence). The CDR3 region is CASSFGQSHSYNSPLHF. In DNA form, the CDR3 reads TGTGCCAGCAGCTTTGGGCAGTCTCACTCCTATAATTCACCCCTCCACTTT.

The rearrangement uses TRBV9 and TRBJ2-1, with TRBD2 matching 11 bases. The CDR3 covers 16 residues. V was clipped by 3 bases and J by 4 bases; unmatched bases: 6. Germline CDR1 and CDR2: SGDLS and YYNGEE. The CDR3, as DNA: TGTGCCAGCAGCGCTCGACTAGCGGGACAATACAATGAGCAGTTCTTC. Its protein product is CASSARLAGQYNEQFF.

This clone was seen just once. This chain uses TRBV5-4 with TRBJ2-3, with 9 bases aligning to TRBD2. The CDR3 loop spans 14 amino acids. V lost 3 bases and J lost 4; bases outside the gene matches: 3. The germline CDR1 and CDR2 sequences are SGHNT and YYREEE (reference sequence). The CDR3 here is CASSSASGADTQYF. For the CDR3, the DNA is TGTGCCAGCAGCTCGGCTAGCGGGGCAGATACGCAGTATTTT.

This sequence joins TRBV5-1 and TRBJ2-7; 9 bases map to TRBD2. The germline CDR1 and CDR2 sequences are SGHRS and YFSETQ. The CDR3 runs 15 residues. Trimming cost V 3 bases and J 2 bases; bases outside gene matches: 6. In DNA form, the CDR3 reads TGCGCCAGCAGCTCCTTAGCGGGAGTGACCTACGAGCAGTACTTC. Translated, it gives CASSSLAGVTYEQYF. The variable domain in full, completed from reference TRBV5-1 and TRBJ2-7, reads KAGVTQTPRYLIKTRGQQVTLSCSPISGHRSVSWYQQTPGQGLQFLFEYFSETQRNKGNFPGRFSGRQFSNSRSEMNVSTLELGDSALYLCASSSLAGVTYEQYFGPGTRLTVT.

V and J are TRBV6-5 and TRBJ1-2; D possibly corresponds to TRBD1 (6 bases). The CDR3 extends over 14 amino acids. V was shortened by 7 bases and J by 4 bases, with 16 bases between the two germline ends. Germline assignment: CDR1 MNHEY and CDR2 SVGAGI. For the CDR3, the DNA is TGTGCCAGCACCAACGATGGGACAATCTATGGCTACACCTTC. This codes for CASTNDGTIYGYTF.

As regards this clone: At one end the junction does not follow the germline gene, possibly because of a read error. This rearrangement joins TRBV7-7 to TRBJ2-5; D is possibly TRBD2 (5 bases). Germline V gives CDR1 SSHAT, CDR2 FNYEAQ (reference sequence). The CDR3 contains 15 residues. CDR3 amino acids: CASSLSSGLPSHQYF. The CDR3 coding sequence is TGTGCTAGCAGCTTATCGAGTGGACTCCCCTCCCACCAGTACTTC.

A note on this clone: Other nucleotide sequences in the sample specify the same CDR3. This chain joins TRBV18 and TRBJ2-7; tentatively, D is TRBD2 (5 bases). Trimming took off 0 bases at V and 0 bases at J, with 9 bases between the two ends. Looked up from germline, CDR1 is KGHSH and CDR2 is LQKENI. This CDR3 has 15 amino acids. The CDR3 DNA sequence: TGTGCCAGCTCACCACCTCTAGCAGCCTCCTACGAGCAGTACTTC. Protein product: CASSPPLAASYEQYF.

This chain's CDR3 is CASSLQGGWSYEQYF. The CDR3 bases are TGCGCCAGCAGCTTACAGGGGGGGTGGTCCTACGAGCAGTACTTC. The V call is TRBV5-1, the J call TRBJ2-7, with TRBD1 as a possible D gene (8 bases). CDR1 and CDR2 (germline): SGHRS, YFSETQ. The V end was cut by 2 bases, the J end by 1 base, with 13 bases between. The CDR3 consists of 15 residues. Full variable domain (remainder filled in from reference TRBV5-1 and TRBJ2-7): KAGVTQTPRYLIKTRGQQVTLSCSPISGHRSVSWYQQTPGQGLQFLFEYFSETQRNKGNFPGRFSGRQFSNSRSEMNVSTLELGDSALYLCASSLQGGWSYEQYFGPGTRLTVT.

This rearrangement joins TRBV2 to TRBJ2-1, with TRBD1 as a possible D gene (7 bases). Trimming took off 7 bases at V and 0 bases at J, with 10 bases between the two ends. This CDR3 is built from 14 residues. Germline lookup yields CDR1 SNHLY and CDR2 FYNNEI. The CDR3 DNA is TGTGCCAGCATGGAGGGGGCCTCCTACAATGAGCAGTTCTTC. As protein: CASMEGASYNEQFF.

CDR3 bases: TGTGCCAGCAGCCTGGCCGGGACTAGAGAAGAGACCCAGTACTTC. This translates into CASSLAGTREETQYF. The V gene is TRBV7-2, the J gene TRBJ2-5, with 8 bases that match TRBD2. CDR3 length: 15 amino acids. Trimming at V came to 5 bases and at J to 3 bases, leaving 8 bases not matched to a gene. CDR1 is SGHTA and CDR2 is FQGNSA in the germline V gene.

In the case of this clone: The same CDR3 arises from other DNA sequences in this sample as well. This rearrangement joins TRBV6-6 to TRBJ2-7, with D perhaps matching TRBD2 (6 bases). The germline gives CDR1 MNHNY, CDR2 SVGAGI (reference sequence). The CDR3 is 11 residues long. V was cut by 2 bases and J by 7 bases, with 6 bases left in between. This CDR3 is CASSYGGEQYF. Here the CDR3 DNA reads TGTGCCAGCAGTTACGGGGGGGAGCAGTACTTC.

CDR3 sequence reads: CSARGGIEQFF. The DNA for the CDR3 is TGCAGTGCTAGAGGGGGGATTGAGCAGTTCTTC. The chain is built from TRBV20-1 and TRBJ2-1; TRBD1 or TRBD2 may be the D gene (5 bases each). This CDR3 has 11 amino acids. Germline loops: CDR1 DFQATT, CDR2 SNEGSKA (reference sequence). The V end lost 1 base, the J end lost 9 bases, and 7 bases lay between the germline ends.

The chain employs TRBV7-2 and TRBJ2-7; no clear D. Per the germline V gene, CDR1 is SGHTA and CDR2 is FQGNSA. The CDR3 has 17 amino acids. The germline V and J ends were trimmed by 2 bases and 0 bases, with 17 bases remaining between them. The CDR3 is CASSLRSAAFSSYEQYF. CDR3 coding DNA: TGTGCCAGCAGCTTAAGGTCGGCGGCCTTTAGCTCCTACGAGCAGTACTTC.